This T cell receptor (beta chain) is drawn from a study of cytomegalovirus exposure and HLA in healthy donors. The CDR3 length is 12 residues. Trimming stripped 0 bases from V and 5 bases from J, with 7 bases between. CDR1 is GTSNPN, CDR2 SVGIG, per germline (reference sequence). The study ran its PCR with 60 Vbeta and 13 Jbeta primers. The table came from immunoSEQ multiplex PCR; TCRdb's copy has only in-frame clones and leaves some out. The table includes 130,000 to 150,000 clones, roughly 80% detected once. About this clone: Its antigen is as yet unknown.

General study findings and limits: Of the V segments, some could not be distinguished, including TRBV6-2 and TRBV6-3, and were excluded.

This TCR derives from a woman younger than 45 in good health and CMV-seronegative. Sequenced sample: PBMCs. V usage is TRBV30 and J usage is TRBJ1-2, with unresolved D. The CDR3 sequence: CAWSVVRYGYTF. The CDR3 DNA reads TGTGCCTGGAGTGTGGTTCGGTATGGCTACACCTTC.